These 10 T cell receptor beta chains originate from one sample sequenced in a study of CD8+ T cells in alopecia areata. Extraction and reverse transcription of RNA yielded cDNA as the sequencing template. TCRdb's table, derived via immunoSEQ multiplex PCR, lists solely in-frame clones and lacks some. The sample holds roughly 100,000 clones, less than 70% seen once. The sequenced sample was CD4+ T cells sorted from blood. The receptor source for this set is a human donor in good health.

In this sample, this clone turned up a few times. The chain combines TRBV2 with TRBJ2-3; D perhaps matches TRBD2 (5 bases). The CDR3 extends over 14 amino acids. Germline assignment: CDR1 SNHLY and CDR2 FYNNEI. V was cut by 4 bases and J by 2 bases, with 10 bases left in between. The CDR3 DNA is TGTGCCAGCAGTGCCAGCGGCTACACAGATACGCAGTATTTT. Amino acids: CASSASGYTDTQYF.

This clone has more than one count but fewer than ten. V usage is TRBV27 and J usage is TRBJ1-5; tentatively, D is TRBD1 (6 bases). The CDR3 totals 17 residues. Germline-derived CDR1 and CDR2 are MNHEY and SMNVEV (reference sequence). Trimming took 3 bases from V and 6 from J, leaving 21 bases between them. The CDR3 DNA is TGTGCCAGCAGTTTTTGGGGCAGGGGTCCTACAGGTCAGCCCCAGCATTTT. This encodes CASSFWGRGPTGQPQHF.

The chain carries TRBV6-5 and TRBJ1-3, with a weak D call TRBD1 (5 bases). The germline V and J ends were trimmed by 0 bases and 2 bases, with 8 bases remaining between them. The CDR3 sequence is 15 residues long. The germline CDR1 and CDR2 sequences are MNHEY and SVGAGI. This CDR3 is CASSYSTDTGNTIYF. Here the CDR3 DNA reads TGTGCCAGCAGTTACTCGACAGATACTGGAAACACCATATATTTT.

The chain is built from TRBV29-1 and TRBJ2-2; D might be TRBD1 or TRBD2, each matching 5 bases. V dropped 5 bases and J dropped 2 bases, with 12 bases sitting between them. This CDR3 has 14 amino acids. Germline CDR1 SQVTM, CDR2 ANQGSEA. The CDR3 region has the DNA TGCAGCGTTTCCCGGGGACCAAACACCGGGGAGCTGTTTTTT. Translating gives CSVSRGPNTGELFF.

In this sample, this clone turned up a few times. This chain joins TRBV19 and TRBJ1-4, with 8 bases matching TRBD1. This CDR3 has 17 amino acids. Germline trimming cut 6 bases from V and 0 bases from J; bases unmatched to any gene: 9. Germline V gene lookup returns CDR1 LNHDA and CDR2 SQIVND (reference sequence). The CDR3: CASRGTGLTTTNEKLFF. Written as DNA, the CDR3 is TGTGCCAGTAGGGGGACAGGTCTCACGACAACTAATGAAAAACTGTTTTTT.

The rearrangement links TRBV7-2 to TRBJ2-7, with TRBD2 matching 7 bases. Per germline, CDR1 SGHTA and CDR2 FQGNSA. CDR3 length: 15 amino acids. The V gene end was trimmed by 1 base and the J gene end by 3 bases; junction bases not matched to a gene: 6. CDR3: CASSLDGGVGYEQYF. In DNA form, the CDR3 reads TGTGCCAGCAGCTTAGATGGGGGGGTCGGCTACGAGCAGTACTTC.

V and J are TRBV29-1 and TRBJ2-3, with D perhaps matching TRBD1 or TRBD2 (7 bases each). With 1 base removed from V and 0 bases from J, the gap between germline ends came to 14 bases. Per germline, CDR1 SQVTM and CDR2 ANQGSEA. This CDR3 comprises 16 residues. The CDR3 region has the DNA TGCAGCGTTGAAGCCCAGGGGGGGCGTAGCACAGATACGCAGTATTTT. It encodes CSVEAQGGRSTDTQYF.

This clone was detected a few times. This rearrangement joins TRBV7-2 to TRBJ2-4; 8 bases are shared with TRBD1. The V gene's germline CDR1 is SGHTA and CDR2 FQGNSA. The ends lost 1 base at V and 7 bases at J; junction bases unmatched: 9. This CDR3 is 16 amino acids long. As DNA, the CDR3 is TGTGCCAGCAGCTTAGGGCCAGGGGGCGTTAGGAACATTCAGTACTTC. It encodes CASSLGPGGVRNIQYF.

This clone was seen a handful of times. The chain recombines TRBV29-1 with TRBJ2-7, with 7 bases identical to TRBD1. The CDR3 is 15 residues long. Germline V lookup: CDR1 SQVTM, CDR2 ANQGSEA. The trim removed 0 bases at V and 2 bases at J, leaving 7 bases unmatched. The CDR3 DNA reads TGCAGCGTTGAAGAACGGGACAGCCCCACCTACGAGCAGTACTTC. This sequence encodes CSVEERDSPTYEQYF.

CDR3 residues: CAWRTSGTVNTEAFF. The CDR3 DNA reads as TGTGCCTGGAGAACCTCCGGGACGGTGAACACTGAAGCTTTCTTT. This rearrangement joins TRBV30 to TRBJ1-1, with D perhaps TRBD1 (5 bases). The CDR3 totals 15 residues. The germline V gene encodes CDR1 GTSNPN and CDR2 SVGIG (reference sequence). Trimming took 3 bases from V and 0 from J, leaving 14 bases between them.